These T cell receptor beta chains were read from a single sample in a study of a mutant IDH1 vaccine in newly diagnosed glioma. Generated by immunoSEQ multiplex PCR, the TCRdb table keeps only in-frame clones and is missing some. Of fewer than 45,000 clones listed, 81% are singletons. Their recognized antigens are unknown. The material sequenced was PBMCs, taken from a glioma patient whose treatment included an IDH1 peptide vaccine. The receptors stem from a woman in her forties with glioma. Some clones in this sample may be carry-over from other donors' samples. Both conserved end residues are part of each CDR3. Each record gives: CDR3 DNA, CDR3 protein, J gene, clone size, D gene, V gene. A D gene is named only where the DNA matches it firmly. Expanded clones get a size class; other rows say once, few or many, or leave the size out.

DNA: TGTGCCAGCAGGTCCCCTACAGGTCCAACCGGGGAGCTGTTTTTT
CDR3: CASRSPTGPTGELFF
J: TRBJ2-2
size: .
D: .
V: TRBV7-9

DNA: TGTGCCAGCAGTCCACTATCGGGGTCGGCAGATACGCAGTATTTT
CDR3: CASSPLSGSADTQYF
J: TRBJ2-3
size: .
D: .
V: TRBV6-5

DNA: TGTGCCAGCAGTTTATTTAGCACCCCAGGGGGCTACGAGCAGTACTTC
CDR3: CASSLFSTPGGYEQYF
J: TRBJ2-7
size: .
D: TRBD1
V: TRBV27

DNA: TGTGCCAGCAGCCCTTGGCGGGAGACCTACGAGCAGTACTTC
CDR3: CASSPWRETYEQYF
J: TRBJ2-7
size: .
D: TRBD2
V: TRBV7-2

DNA: TGCGCCAGCAGCTTGACAGGGGGCGATCAGCCCCAGCATTTT
CDR3: CASSLTGGDQPQHF
J: TRBJ1-5
size: .
D: TRBD1
V: TRBV5-1

DNA: TGTGCCACCAGCAGTACCCGGGACACATACACCGGGGAGCTGTTTTTT
CDR3: CATSSTRDTYTGELFF
J: TRBJ2-2
size: .
D: .
V: TRBV15

DNA: TGCGCCAGCAGCCCTGACTCCAGGCGGGTCGGTGATACGCAGTATTTT
CDR3: CASSPDSRRVGDTQYF
J: TRBJ2-3
size: .
D: .
V: TRBV5-1

DNA: TGTGCCAGCAGACTAGCGGGGAGGACTACGCAGTATTTT
CDR3: CASRLAGRTTQYF
J: TRBJ2-3
size: .
D: TRBD2
V: TRBV2

DNA: TGTGCCAGCAGTGACACTCAGGGAATGGTTGAAAAACTGTTTTTT
CDR3: CASSDTQGMVEKLFF
J: TRBJ1-4
size: .
D: .
V: TRBV27

DNA: TGTGCCAGCAGCTTCGGGACTCCTCAGGGTGGCCAGTACTTC
CDR3: CASSFGTPQGGQYF
J: TRBJ2-5
size: .
D: .
V: TRBV7-8

DNA: TGTGCCAGCAGCCAAATGGGAGGTCTTAGAGCCGAGCAGTACTTC
CDR3: CASSQMGGLRAEQYF
J: TRBJ2-7
size: .
D: .
V: TRBV14

DNA: TGTGCCAGCAGTTCCCCCCCCGCTGAATACCGCGGCTACACCTTC
CDR3: CASSSPPAEYRGYTF
J: TRBJ1-2
size: .
D: .
V: TRBV6-5

DNA: TGTGCCAGCAAACTAGCGGGAGGGCCCCACGAGCAGTACTTC
CDR3: CASKLAGGPHEQYF
J: TRBJ2-7
size: .
D: TRBD2
V: TRBV28

DNA: TGTGCCAGCAGCAGTACTCTATATAGGTTGGGTTCTGGCTACACCTTC
CDR3: CASSSTLYRLGSGYTF
J: TRBJ1-2
size: .
D: .
V: TRBV19

DNA: TGCGCCAGCAGCCCCGGCGGGAGCCCGAACACTGAAGCTTTCTTT
CDR3: CASSPGGSPNTEAFF
J: TRBJ1-1
size: .
D: .
V: TRBV4-3

DNA: TGTGCCAGCCCCACCGTCAGGGGCGGGGAGCTGTTTTTT
CDR3: CASPTVRGGELFF
J: TRBJ2-2
size: .
D: .
V: TRBV18

DNA: TGTGCCAGCAGCCCCGGGGTAGCGGTCTACAATGAGCAGTTCTTC
CDR3: CASSPGVAVYNEQFF
J: TRBJ2-1
size: .
D: .
V: TRBV9

DNA: TGTGCCAGCAGCTTAATCTCTCGCAAAGGGGAATATGGCTACACCTTC
CDR3: CASSLISRKGEYGYTF
J: TRBJ1-2
size: .
D: .
V: TRBV7-6

DNA: TGTGCCAGCAGCTTGGGGCACTATAATTCACCCCTCCACTTT
CDR3: CASSLGHYNSPLHF
J: TRBJ1-6
size: .
D: .
V: TRBV5-6

DNA: TGCAGCGTTGACGACGAGGTTAGTTTCGAGCAGTACTTC
CDR3: CSVDDEVSFEQYF
J: TRBJ2-7
size: .
D: .
V: TRBV29-1

DNA: TGTGCCTGGAGTGGAGGCCCTACTGAAGCTTTCTTT
CDR3: CAWSGGPTEAFF
J: TRBJ1-1
size: .
D: .
V: TRBV30

DNA: TGTGCCAGCAGCACTACAGGGGGCAACCTCATGAACACTGAAGCTTTCTTT
CDR3: CASSTTGGNLMNTEAFF
J: TRBJ1-1
size: few
D: TRBD1
V: TRBV7-3

DNA: TGTGCCATACGGACAGAAGAACCCTCTGGAAACACCATATATTTT
CDR3: CAIRTEEPSGNTIYF
J: TRBJ1-3
size: once
D: .
V: TRBV10-3

DNA: TGTGCCAGCACTATTGGAGGAGGGAATGGCTACACCTTC
CDR3: CASTIGGGNGYTF
J: TRBJ1-2
size: .
D: .
V: TRBV11-2

DNA: TGTGCCAGCAGCCCCCGTCAGGGGTTGTATGGCTACACCTTC
CDR3: CASSPRQGLYGYTF
J: TRBJ1-2
size: .
D: .
V: TRBV11-1

DNA: TGTGCCAGCAATTGGCCGGGACATGAAGTTTCACCCCTCCACTTT
CDR3: CASNWPGHEVSPLHF
J: TRBJ1-6
size: .
D: .
V: TRBV6-1

DNA: TGTGCCAGCAGCCCCCCGGGACGTCAATCAGAAGACTACACCTTC
CDR3: CASSPPGRQSEDYTF
J: TRBJ1-2
size: .
D: .
V: TRBV4-2

DNA: TGTGCCAGCAGCGAAGGCACCACAGATACGCAGTATTTT
CDR3: CASSEGTTDTQYF
J: TRBJ2-3
size: .
D: .
V: TRBV9

DNA: TGTGCCAGCAGCCAAGTGGTGGTAGGCGCAGATACGCAGTATTTT
CDR3: CASSQVVVGADTQYF
J: TRBJ2-3
size: .
D: .
V: TRBV4-2

DNA: TGCGCCAGCAGCCAAGTCGGGGGACAGGGGGCATTTGGCTACACCTTC
CDR3: CASSQVGGQGAFGYTF
J: TRBJ1-2
size: .
D: TRBD1
V: TRBV4-1

DNA: TGCGCCAGCAGCCAAGAGGGGCAACTCACCGGGGAGCTGTTTTTT
CDR3: CASSQEGQLTGELFF
J: TRBJ2-2
size: once
D: .
V: TRBV4-3

DNA: TGTGCCAGCAGCGAGGACAGGGGGGGCATGAACACTGAAGCTTTCTTT
CDR3: CASSEDRGGMNTEAFF
J: TRBJ1-1
size: .
D: TRBD1
V: TRBV11-1

DNA: TGTGCCAGCGCACATGGGGGGGGCCCTAGGAATCTATCCTACGAGCAGTACTTC
CDR3: CASAHGGGPRNLSYEQYF
J: TRBJ2-7
size: few
D: .
V: TRBV5-4

DNA: TGCGCCAGCAGCTTGGGCGGGGGCAGCGATACGCAGTATTTT
CDR3: CASSLGGGSDTQYF
J: TRBJ2-3
size: .
D: .
V: TRBV5-1

DNA: TGTGCCAGCAGCCTCAACAACAGGTACGAGCAGTACTTC
CDR3: CASSLNNRYEQYF
J: TRBJ2-7
size: .
D: .
V: TRBV5-4

DNA: TGTGCCAGTTTCCCCCGGGGGGGTGCCAATCAGCCCCAGCATTTT
CDR3: CASFPRGGANQPQHF
J: TRBJ1-5
size: .
D: .
V: TRBV19

DNA: TGTGCCACCTGGTCGAGGGAAGCTTTCTTT
CDR3: CATWSREAFF
J: TRBJ1-1
size: .
D: .
V: TRBV28

DNA: TGTGCCAGCTCACCACCTAGAAATGTTGGTTCCGGGACAGGGTATCAGCCCCAGCATTTT
CDR3: CASSPPRNVGSGTGYQPQHF
J: TRBJ1-5
size: .
D: TRBD1
V: TRBV18

DNA: TGTGCCAGCAGCAAAAGGGACCGGTCGGACACTGAAGCTTTCTTT
CDR3: CASSKRDRSDTEAFF
J: TRBJ1-1
size: .
D: .
V: TRBV21-1

DNA: TGTGCCAGCAGTGAATATTTGGTGGGTACTTCACCCCTCCACTTT
CDR3: CASSEYLVGTSPLHF
J: TRBJ1-6
size: .
D: .
V: TRBV25-1

DNA: TGTGCCAGCAGCTTAGCAGGAGTTGACTACATCCCCTCTGGAAACACCATATATTTT
CDR3: CASSLAGVDYIPSGNTIYF
J: TRBJ1-3
size: .
D: .
V: TRBV7-6

DNA: TGCGCCAGCAGCTCCCGGACACAAAACACTGAAGCTTTCTTT
CDR3: CASSSRTQNTEAFF
J: TRBJ1-1
size: .
D: .
V: TRBV5-1

DNA: TGTGCTAGTGGTTTGGCCCTGGGGACAGGGGTTCCATTTAGCGGGGAGCTGTTTTTT
CDR3: CASGLALGTGVPFSGELFF
J: TRBJ2-2
size: .
D: TRBD1
V: TRBV12-5

DNA: TGTGCCAGTAGTATCTGGGAAGACTCTGGGGCCAACGTCCTGACTTTC
CDR3: CASSIWEDSGANVLTF
J: TRBJ2-6
size: .
D: .
V: TRBV19

DNA: TGTGCCAGCAGTTTTCTCCCTCCAGGGGGAATTCCCTACGAGCAGTACTTC
CDR3: CASSFLPPGGIPYEQYF
J: TRBJ2-7
size: .
D: TRBD1
V: TRBV28

DNA: TGTGCCAGCAGGGGCCTAGGGGGAGGGGACGAGCAGTACTTC
CDR3: CASRGLGGGDEQYF
J: TRBJ2-7
size: .
D: .
V: TRBV5-5

DNA: TGTGCCAGCAGCTTACCCCATCCTAGCGGGGGTTACGAGCAGTACTTC
CDR3: CASSLPHPSGGYEQYF
J: TRBJ2-7
size: .
D: TRBD2
V: TRBV5-4

DNA: TGTGCCACCGCTTTACTGTCCACCCCCTTCCTGACTTTC
CDR3: CATALLSTPFLTF
J: TRBJ2-6
size: .
D: .
V: TRBV28

DNA: TGTGCCAGCAGCCCGAAGACAGGGGAGCTCGAGACCCAGTACTTC
CDR3: CASSPKTGELETQYF
J: TRBJ2-5
size: .
D: TRBD1
V: TRBV5-4